The following is a T cell receptor (beta chain) sequence with its context. Its antigen is unidentified. The PCR contained 60 Vbeta and 13 Jbeta primers. Using immunoSEQ multiplex PCR, the repertoire was profiled, and TCRdb retains in-frame clones only, with some absent. Of fewer than 250,000 clones detected, 65% to 75% appear once; the ten largest clones hold approximately 4.8%. These data originate in a study of cytomegalovirus exposure and HLA in healthy donors. The study's findings and limits: A reported reduction in N-insertions relative to the roughly 610-donor mean was seen in an Asian-associated ancestry cluster in a later analysis. Immune exposure data for these donors was limited to CMV serostatus. In a later analysis, at a false discovery rate of 0.05, under 20,000 TCR beta sequences were associated with HLA alleles.

Healthy bone marrow donors formed the donor group. CDR3 length equals 15 residues. The V and J ends lost 3 bases and 5 bases respectively, with 17 bases between them. Germline V CDR1 and CDR2: SGHRS, YFSETQ. Input material: PBMCs. The clonotype comes from a man younger than 40 in good health and CMV-seropositive. The chain uses TRBV5-1 and TRBJ1-1; D not resolved. This CDR3 reads CASSSGITRETEAFF. DNA for the CDR3: TGCGCCAGCAGCTCCGGGATAACACGAGAAACTGAAGCTTTCTTT.